The 28 T cell receptor beta chains presented below share a single source sample, sequenced in a study of spatial heterogeneity in lung cancer. The time point: sample taken at primary tumor resection. TCRdb analysed the 5' RACE reads with MiXCR anew, one entry per CDR3 protein. The sample lists around 8,000 distinct CDR3 sequences, around 8.6% occurring once. The sequencing here drew on PBMCs, taken at surgery. The receptors stem from a male donor with early-stage non-small cell lung cancer.

This clonotype was picked up a small number of times. The chain links TRBV10-3 to TRBJ1-1; TRBD1 might be the D (6 bases). Germline loops: CDR1 ENHRY, CDR2 SYGVKD. The CDR3 has 12 residues. Trimming removed 10 bases at V and 4 bases at J, with 13 bases between. CDR3 in amino acids: CATQPQGTEAFF. CDR3 sequence (DNA): TGTGCCACCCAACCACAGGGCACTGAAGCTTTCTTT.

Here the CDR3 DNA reads TGCAGTGGGGAGCGGCCGCCTCAAGAGACCCAGTACTTC. It yields the protein CSGERPPQETQYF. V is TRBV20-1 and J is TRBJ2-5; possibly TRBD2 for D (5 bases). The germline gives CDR1 DFQATT, CDR2 SNEGSKA (reference sequence). CDR3 size: 13 residues. V was trimmed by 7 bases and J by 2 bases, leaving 14 bases between them.

This clonotype was seen ten or more times. The chain has TRBV20-1 and TRBJ2-7; D is possibly TRBD2 (7 bases). Germline values: CDR1 DFQATT, CDR2 SNEGSKA (reference sequence). The CDR3 covers 21 residues. The V end was cut by 4 bases, the J end by 0 bases, with 34 bases between. CDR3 nucleotides: TGCAGTGCTACAGTTACAGGGAATGTCGGGCGCTGGCGGGGGCACTCCTACGAGCAGTACTTC. Translating gives CSATVTGNVGRWRGHSYEQYF.

This clonotype has a count of ten or more. The chain links TRBV19 to TRBJ2-7; 9 nucleotides match TRBD2. CDR1 and CDR2 from the germline V gene are LNHDA and SQIVND (reference sequence). This CDR3 is built from 15 residues. V dropped 5 bases and J dropped 4; count of bases not matched to a gene: 9. CDR3 residues: CASSPVEGLAYEQYF. DNA of the CDR3: TGTGCCAGTAGTCCAGTAGAAGGACTAGCGTACGAGCAGTACTTC.

There are many counts of this clonotype. The CDR3 reads CAWSRRNPEAFF. The CDR3 bases are TGTGCCTGGAGTAGAAGAAACCCTGAAGCTTTCTTT. The chain carries TRBV30 and TRBJ1-1; D ambiguous. Trimming took off 2 bases at V and 6 bases at J, with 10 bases between the two ends. This CDR3 spans 12 amino acids. The V gene's germline CDR1 is GTSNPN and CDR2 SVGIG (reference sequence).

Sample share makes this clonotype medium-sized. This chain uses TRBV6-5 with TRBJ1-1, with 7 positions matching TRBD1. The V gene's germline CDR1 is MNHEY and CDR2 SVGAGI. CDR3 size: 13 residues. The trim removed 6 bases at V and 5 bases at J, leaving 6 bases unmatched. Here the CDR3 reads CASRVQGWTEAFF. The CDR3 coding sequence is TGTGCCAGCAGGGTACAGGGGTGGACTGAAGCTTTCTTT.

The chain uses TRBV28 and TRBJ2-2; TRBD1 aligns across 7 bases. V lost 3 bases, J lost 0 bases, and 13 bases stayed unmatched. The CDR3 consists of 19 residues. Germline CDR1 MDHEN, CDR2 SYDVKM. The CDR3 here is CASSFSSYWGTANTGELFF. Written as DNA, the CDR3 is TGTGCCAGCAGTTTTAGTTCGTATTGGGGGACAGCGAACACCGGGGAGCTGTTTTTT.

This clonotype came up many times. The chain uses TRBV20-1 and TRBJ2-1; the match to TRBD2 covers 8 bases. Germline CDR1 reads DFQATT; CDR2 reads SNEGSKA (reference sequence). This CDR3 contains 19 residues. With V trimmed by 0 bases and J by 5 bases, 18 bases remained unmatched. This CDR3 reads CSARDGTSQAAFPNNEQFF. Written as DNA, the CDR3 is TGCAGTGCTAGAGACGGGACTAGTCAGGCTGCTTTTCCTAACAATGAGCAGTTCTTC.

This clonotype has just a few counts. The chain links TRBV18 to TRBJ1-2, with 8 nucleotides matching TRBD1. V lost 4 bases and J lost 7; bases outside the gene matches: 11. This CDR3 is built from 15 residues. The germline CDR1 and CDR2 sequences are KGHSH and LQKENI. CDR3 nucleotide sequence: TGTGCCAGCTCACGAATGACAGGGGATCGTAGTGGCTACACCTTC. Translating gives CASSRMTGDRSGYTF. Complete variable domain (other parts from reference TRBV18 and TRBJ1-2): NAGVMQNPRHLVRRRGQEARLRCSPMKGHSHVYWYRQLPEEGLKFMVYLQKENIIDESGMPKERFSAEFPKEGPSILRIQQVVRGDSAAYFCASSRMTGDRSGYTFGSGTRLTVV.

This clonotype appeared a few times. J is TRBJ2-4 and V is TRBV3-1; D may match TRBD1 or TRBD2 (5 bases each). Germline CDR1 LGHDT, CDR2 YNNKEL (reference sequence). V was pared by 1 base and J by 5 bases, with 15 bases between. The CDR3 contains 16 residues. In DNA form, the CDR3 reads TGTGCCAGCAGCCAAGTCGGGCCGGGGACGGAAAACATTCAGTACTTC. Its protein product is CASSQVGPGTENIQYF.

This clonotype was seen a few times. The chain recombines TRBV29-1 with TRBJ2-3; 8 bases fit TRBD1. The germline gives CDR1 SQVTM, CDR2 ANQGSEA. J was trimmed by 3 bases and V by 6 bases; bases with no gene match: 8. The CDR3 totals 14 residues. The CDR3 loop reads CSVGQGVVTDTQYF. The CDR3 DNA sequence: TGCAGCGTAGGACAGGGTGTGGTTACAGATACGCAGTATTTT.

This clonotype occurred many times. The chain carries TRBV10-3 and TRBJ2-5; 7 nucleotides match TRBD1. With V trimmed by 3 bases and J by 5 bases, 9 bases remained unmatched. The germline CDR1 and CDR2 sequences are ENHRY and SYGVKD. The CDR3 covers 15 residues. CDR3 sequence reads: CAISENRGLGETQYF. The CDR3, as DNA: TGTGCCATCAGTGAAAACAGGGGATTAGGGGAGACCCAGTACTTC.

This clonotype was seen many times. The rearrangement links TRBV20-1 to TRBJ2-5; 8 bases align to TRBD1. The J segment lost 0 bases and the V segment lost 0 bases, leaving 3 bases of the junction unmatched. The CDR3 is 15 amino acids. CDR1 is DFQATT, CDR2 SNEGSKA, per germline (reference sequence). CDR3 amino acids: CSARDGTGNQETQYF. For the CDR3, the DNA is TGCAGTGCTAGAGACGGGACAGGAAACCAAGAGACCCAGTACTTC.

This clonotype was seen repeatedly, ten times or more. The genes are TRBV6-2 or TRBV6-3 and TRBJ1-1, with D hard to call. Germline V lookup: CDR1 MNHEY, CDR2 SVGEGT. The CDR3 extends over 16 amino acids. V was trimmed by 2 bases and J by 0 bases, leaving 13 bases between them. Here the CDR3 reads CASSYPADTMNTEAFF. The CDR3 DNA is TGTGCCAGCAGTTACCCCGCCGACACTATGAACACTGAAGCTTTCTTT.

This clonotype has only a few counts. This chain uses TRBV6-5 with TRBJ2-5; no reliable D call. Trimming removed 0 bases at V and 7 bases at J, with 9 bases between. CDR3 length equals 13 residues. Per the germline V gene, CDR1 is MNHEY and CDR2 is SVGAGI. The CDR3 DNA is TGTGCCAGCAGTTACTCGGTCGTCGGGACCCAGTACTTC. Translation gives CASSYSVVGTQYF.

This clonotype was counted ten times or more. The chain links TRBV6-2 or TRBV6-3 to TRBJ1-1; D uncertain. CDR3 size: 14 residues. Trimming removed 1 base from V and 5 bases from J, with 11 bases in between. Germline V gene data show CDR1 as MNHEY and CDR2 as SVGEGT. This CDR3 is CASSYLPVGTEAFF. DNA of the CDR3: TGTGCCAGCAGTTACTTACCTGTTGGAACTGAAGCTTTCTTT.

This clonotype has a count of ten or more. The chain employs TRBV11-1 and TRBJ2-6; perhaps D is TRBD1 or TRBD2 (5 bases each). CDR1 is SGHAT, CDR2 FQDESV, per germline (reference sequence). CDR3 length: 16 residues. Trimming took off 4 bases at V and 1 base at J, with 11 bases between the two ends. Here the CDR3 DNA reads TGTGCCAGCAGCTGGGACGGGAAATCTGGGGCCAACGTCCTGACTTTC. The encoded protein is CASSWDGKSGANVLTF.

There are many counts of this clonotype. The chain joins TRBV12-3 or TRBV12-4 to TRBJ1-3; D is unresolved. The CDR3 contains 12 residues. V gave up 7 bases and J gave up 4 bases, with 8 bases separating them. Here the CDR3 DNA reads TGTGCCAGCACCCTCCCAGGAAACACCATATATTTT. It yields the protein CASTLPGNTIYF.

This clonotype was detected ten times or more. This chain connects TRBV10-3 to TRBJ2-2; a weak D match, TRBD1 (6 bases). V was trimmed by 6 bases and J by 0 bases, leaving 11 bases between them. This CDR3 has 15 residues. Germline loops: CDR1 ENHRY, CDR2 SYGVKD. DNA for the CDR3: TGTGCCATCAGATGGGACACCACGAACACCGGGGAGCTGTTTTTT. Protein product: CAIRWDTTNTGELFF.

This clonotype was counted at least ten times. The CDR3 DNA is TGTGCCAGCAGTCCCATGGGCGCGGAGATCTACGAGCAGTACTTC. Its protein product is CASSPMGAEIYEQYF. J is TRBJ2-7 and V is TRBV12-3 or TRBV12-4; D unclear. Trimming shortened V by 5 bases and J by 3 bases, and 17 bases separated the two germline ends. This CDR3 has 15 residues.

This clonotype showed up many times. This rearrangement joins TRBV6-1 to TRBJ1-1; D remains ambiguous. The CDR3 extends over 12 amino acids. Trimming took off 4 bases at V and 4 bases at J, with 7 bases between the two ends. In germline, CDR1 is MNHNS, CDR2 SASEGT. The CDR3 reads CASSVDLTEAFF. The CDR3 DNA sequence: TGTGCCAGCAGTGTGGACCTCACTGAAGCTTTCTTT.

V gene TRBV7-3 combines with J gene TRBJ2-2; D unclear. The CDR3 is made up of 14 amino acids. The germline V gene encodes CDR1 SGHTA and CDR2 FQGTGA. Trimming shortened V by 6 bases and J by 0 bases, and 8 bases separated the two germline ends. The CDR3, as DNA: TGTGCCAGCAGACCAGCAGCGAACACCGGGGAGCTGTTTTTT. It encodes CASRPAANTGELFF.

There are many counts of this clonotype. The rearrangement links TRBV20-1 to TRBJ1-1; TRBD1 might be the D (6 bases). The germline V and J ends were trimmed by 4 bases and 1 base, with 16 bases remaining between them. The CDR3 totals 15 residues. Looked up from germline, CDR1 is DFQATT and CDR2 is SNEGSKA (reference sequence). The CDR3 sequence: CSAMTQGFENTEAFF. DNA for the CDR3: TGCAGTGCTATGACACAGGGATTCGAGAACACTGAAGCTTTCTTT.

This clonotype was counted at least ten times. The genes are TRBV28 and TRBJ1-2, with D hard to call. Germline CDR1 reads MDHEN; CDR2 reads SYDVKM. The CDR3 is 14 amino acids. V was cut by 7 bases and J by 4 bases, with 16 bases left in between. The CDR3 bases are TGTGCCAGCACCCCTCCATCGGCCGGCTATGGCTACACCTTC. It yields the protein CASTPPSAGYGYTF.

For this clonotype: A much larger clone sits a single nucleotide away, making a read error possible. V gene TRBV6-2 or TRBV6-3 combines with J gene TRBJ2-7; TRBD1 matches at 8 bases. Germline lookup yields CDR1 MNHEY and CDR2 SVGEGT. The CDR3 has 15 residues. V dropped 2 bases and J dropped 7; count of bases not matched to a gene: 10. CDR3 amino acids: CASSYHRTGIEEQYF. The CDR3 DNA follows: TGTGCCAGCAGTTACCACAGGACAGGGATCGAGGAGCAGTACTTC.

At least ten counts were recorded for this clonotype. The rearrangement links TRBV27 to TRBJ2-1; D not certain. Germline CDR1 MNHEY, CDR2 SMNVEV (reference sequence). V lost 4 bases and J 4 bases, leaving 11 bases between the germline ends. CDR3 length: 14 amino acids. For the CDR3, the DNA is TGTGCCAGCAGTTCTACCGGCGGTTACAATGAGCAGTTCTTC. Protein sequence: CASSSTGGYNEQFF.

This rearrangement joins TRBV12-3 or TRBV12-4 to TRBJ1-4; perhaps TRBD1 as D (5 bases). The V end was cut by 4 bases, the J end by 7 bases, with 28 bases between. The CDR3 has 19 residues. CDR3 coding DNA: TGTGCCAGCAGTTCACCTCGGAACGCTCGAGGACATATCGGTGAAAAACTGTTTTTT. Encoded protein: CASSSPRNARGHIGEKLFF.

This clonotype was recorded at least ten times. The rearrangement uses TRBV3-1 and TRBJ2-3; the match to TRBD2 covers 11 bases. The V gene's germline CDR1 is LGHDT and CDR2 YNNKEL (reference sequence). Trimming cost V 3 bases and J 2 bases; bases outside gene matches: 4. CDR3 length: 16 residues. Here the CDR3 DNA reads TGTGCCAGCAGCCAGGGACTAGCGGTGCTCACAGATACGCAGTATTTT. Protein: CASSQGLAVLTDTQYF.